This T cell receptor beta chain was profiled in a study of post-analysis software for immune sequencing data. Study observations and caveats: Compared with controls, patients had more of roughly five TRBV segments, including TRBV5-6, TRBV5-1 and TRBV20-1.

Germline loops: CDR1 SGHVS, CDR2 FNYEAQ. After removal of 5 bases from V and 6 bases from J, the junction contained 2 bases not matched to a gene. CDR3 size: 15 residues. On this clonotype: The antigen remains unidentified.

cDNA libraries of TCR beta carried unique molecular identifiers. Some 500,000 cDNA molecules came from about 1 to 10 million T cells. TCRdb re-derived calls from the PCR reads in MiXCR, one entry per CDR3 protein. The repertoire holds about 820,000 distinct CDR3 sequences, with around 50% as singletons. The receptor was isolated from a girl between 10 and 17 years old with multiple sclerosis. V and J are TRBV7-6 and TRBJ2-4; 15 bases agree with TRBD2. Input material: blood. DNA of the CDR3: TGTGCCAGCAGCCAGGGACTAGCGGGAGGAAACATTCAGTACTTC. It is translated as CASSQGLAGGNIQYF. Supplemented by reference TRBV7-6 and TRBJ2-4, the full variable domain reads GAGVSQSPRYKVTKRGQDVALRCDPISGHVSLYWYRQALGQGPEFLTYFNYEAQQDKSGLPNDRFSAERPEGSISTLTIQRTEQRDSAMYRCASSQGLAGGNIQYFGAGTRLSVL.